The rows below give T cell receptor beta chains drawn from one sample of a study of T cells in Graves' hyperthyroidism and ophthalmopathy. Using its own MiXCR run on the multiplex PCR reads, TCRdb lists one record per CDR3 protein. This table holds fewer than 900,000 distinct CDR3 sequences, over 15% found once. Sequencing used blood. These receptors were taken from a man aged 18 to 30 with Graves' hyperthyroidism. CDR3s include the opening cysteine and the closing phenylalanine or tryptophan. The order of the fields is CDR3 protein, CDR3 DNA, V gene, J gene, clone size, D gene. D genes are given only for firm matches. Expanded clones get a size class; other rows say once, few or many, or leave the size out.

CDR3aa: CASRRDTWDEQFF
CDR3nt: TGTGCCAGCAGGCGGGACACCTGGGATGAGCAGTTCTTC
v_gene: TRBV7-2
j_gene: TRBJ2-1
abundance: many
d_gene: -

CDR3aa: CASSVLFYAGQETQYF
CDR3nt: TGTGCCAGCAGTGTTCTTTTTTACGCCGGTCAAGAGACCCAGTACTTC
v_gene: TRBV25-1
j_gene: TRBJ2-5
abundance: -
d_gene: -

CDR3aa: CASSKSGTDTQYF
CDR3nt: TGTGCCAGCAGTAAATCAGGGACAGATACGCAGTATTTT
v_gene: TRBV25-1
j_gene: TRBJ2-3
abundance: -
d_gene: -

CDR3aa: CASSARLADTGELFF
CDR3nt: TGCGCCAGCAGTGCACGACTAGCAGACACCGGGGAGCTGTTTTTT
v_gene: TRBV10-2
j_gene: TRBJ2-2
abundance: -
d_gene: TRBD2

CDR3aa: CAWNRGRTSGRRYEQYF
CDR3nt: TGTGCCTGGAACCGAGGGCGGACTAGCGGGAGAAGGTACGAGCAGTACTTC
v_gene: TRBV30
j_gene: TRBJ2-7
abundance: few
d_gene: TRBD2

CDR3aa: CASSVVGTGDQPQHF
CDR3nt: TGCGCCAGCAGTGTAGTCGGGACAGGGGATCAGCCCCAGCATTTT
v_gene: TRBV10-2
j_gene: TRBJ1-5
abundance: -
d_gene: TRBD1

CDR3aa: CASGSGGGRAADTQYF
CDR3nt: TGTGCCAGCGGTAGCGGGGGGGGAAGGGCGGCAGATACGCAGTATTTT
v_gene: TRBV28
j_gene: TRBJ2-3
abundance: many
d_gene: TRBD2

CDR3aa: CASSGDRSQETQYF
CDR3nt: TGTGCCAGCAGTGGGGACAGGAGCCAAGAGACCCAGTACTTC
v_gene: TRBV2
j_gene: TRBJ2-5
abundance: -
d_gene: TRBD1

CDR3aa: CASSRGQGVMNTEAFF
CDR3nt: TGTGCCAGCAGCCGGGGACAGGGCGTAATGAACACTGAAGCTTTCTTT
v_gene: TRBV5-5
j_gene: TRBJ1-1
abundance: -
d_gene: TRBD1

CDR3aa: CSASRDRIDPLHF
CDR3nt: TGCAGTGCTAGCCGGGACAGAATCGATCCCCTCCACTTT
v_gene: TRBV20-1
j_gene: TRBJ1-6
abundance: -
d_gene: TRBD1

CDR3aa: CSARVGWEEYNEQFF
CDR3nt: TGCAGTGCTAGAGTGGGGTGGGAGGAGTACAATGAGCAGTTCTTC
v_gene: TRBV20-1
j_gene: TRBJ2-1
abundance: few
d_gene: -

CDR3aa: CASSTLPSGGIHEQYF
CDR3nt: TGTGCCAGCAGCACCTTACCTAGCGGGGGTATCCACGAGCAGTACTTC
v_gene: TRBV7-8
j_gene: TRBJ2-7
abundance: -
d_gene: TRBD2

CDR3aa: CASSYTTGKEGNTIYF
CDR3nt: TGTGCCAGCAGTTACACGACAGGGAAGGAAGGAAACACCATATATTTT
v_gene: TRBV12-3/TRBV12-4
j_gene: TRBJ1-3
abundance: once
d_gene: TRBD1

CDR3aa: CASSRMGSGTEAFF
CDR3nt: TGCGCCAGCAGCAGAATGGGCTCGGGGACTGAAGCTTTCTTT
v_gene: TRBV4-1
j_gene: TRBJ1-1
abundance: once
d_gene: -

CDR3aa: CASSWGTSGRARNEQYF
CDR3nt: TGTGCCAGCAGCTGGGGGACTAGCGGGAGGGCCCGCAATGAGCAGTACTTC
v_gene: TRBV2
j_gene: TRBJ2-7
abundance: -
d_gene: TRBD2

CDR3aa: CASSSGGASSYNSPLHF
CDR3nt: TGTGCCAGCAGTTCAGGTGGAGCCAGCTCCTATAATTCACCCCTCCACTTT
v_gene: TRBV27
j_gene: TRBJ1-6
abundance: few
d_gene: -

CDR3aa: CASSHGALAGVFTDTQYF
CDR3nt: TGTGCCAGCAGCCACGGGGCCCTAGCGGGGGTTTTCACAGATACGCAGTATTTT
v_gene: TRBV6-1
j_gene: TRBJ2-3
abundance: -
d_gene: TRBD2

CDR3aa: CASSQEGPGKGDQPQHF
CDR3nt: TGCGCCAGCAGCCAAGAAGGTCCGGGGAAGGGCGATCAGCCCCAGCATTTT
v_gene: TRBV4-1
j_gene: TRBJ1-5
abundance: -
d_gene: -

CDR3aa: CASSLRDGTAPPYEQYF
CDR3nt: TGTGCCAGCAGTTTACGCGACGGCACAGCCCCTCCCTACGAGCAGTACTTC
v_gene: TRBV27
j_gene: TRBJ2-7
abundance: few
d_gene: -

CDR3aa: CASNPSGTAFYEQYF
CDR3nt: TGTGCCAGCAATCCGAGTGGGACAGCATTCTACGAGCAGTACTTC
v_gene: TRBV6-1
j_gene: TRBJ2-7
abundance: -
d_gene: TRBD1

CDR3aa: CASSPKVGSGSSDTQYF
CDR3nt: TGTGCCAGCAGCCCGAAGGTTGGTAGCGGGAGCTCAGATACGCAGTATTTT
v_gene: TRBV7-3
j_gene: TRBJ2-3
abundance: many
d_gene: TRBD2

CDR3aa: CASSVGISGAQETQYF
CDR3nt: TGTGCCAGCAGCGTAGGGATTAGCGGGGCCCAAGAGACCCAGTACTTC
v_gene: TRBV9
j_gene: TRBJ2-5
abundance: many
d_gene: TRBD2

CDR3aa: CASSLEVSGRDEQYF
CDR3nt: TGTGCCAGCAGCTTAGAGGTTTCCGGGAGGGACGAGCAGTACTTC
v_gene: TRBV11-2
j_gene: TRBJ2-7
abundance: -
d_gene: TRBD2

CDR3aa: CASSRRTSGYYEQYF
CDR3nt: TGTGCCAGCAGCCGCCGGACTAGTGGGTACTACGAGCAGTACTTC
v_gene: TRBV4-2
j_gene: TRBJ2-7
abundance: few
d_gene: TRBD2

CDR3aa: CAWAAGVRTDTQYF
CDR3nt: TGTGCCTGGGCAGCGGGAGTCCGCACAGATACGCAGTATTTT
v_gene: TRBV30
j_gene: TRBJ2-3
abundance: many
d_gene: TRBD2

CDR3aa: CASPGGRGNTGELFF
CDR3nt: TGTGCCAGCCCAGGGGGCAGGGGAAACACCGGGGAGCTGTTTTTT
v_gene: TRBV7-6
j_gene: TRBJ2-2
abundance: -
d_gene: TRBD1

CDR3aa: CASSLWGRGYNEQFF
CDR3nt: TGTGCCAGCAGTTTATGGGGGCGGGGGTACAATGAGCAGTTCTTC
v_gene: TRBV28
j_gene: TRBJ2-1
abundance: few
d_gene: TRBD2

CDR3aa: CASSLSGQGVGETQFF
CDR3nt: TGTGCCAGCAGTTTATCGGGGCAGGGGGTGGGGGAGACCCAGTTCTTC
v_gene: TRBV27
j_gene: TRBJ2-1
abundance: -
d_gene: TRBD1

CDR3aa: CASSLESGGGELFF
CDR3nt: TGTGCCAGCAGCTTAGAGTCCGGGGGAGGGGAGCTGTTTTTT
v_gene: TRBV13
j_gene: TRBJ2-2
abundance: -
d_gene: -

CDR3aa: CASSAGQRGTEAFF
CDR3nt: TGTGCCAGCAGCGCCGGACAGAGGGGGACTGAAGCTTTCTTT
v_gene: TRBV7-2
j_gene: TRBJ1-1
abundance: -
d_gene: -

CDR3aa: CASSLARGGQPQHF
CDR3nt: TGTGCCAGCAGTTTAGCACGGGGAGGCCAGCCCCAGCATTTT
v_gene: TRBV12-3/TRBV12-4
j_gene: TRBJ1-5
abundance: many
d_gene: -

CDR3aa: CASSRRGEGEGTQYF
CDR3nt: TGCGCCAGCAGCCGAAGGGGGGAGGGAGAGGGGACCCAGTACTTC
v_gene: TRBV4-1
j_gene: TRBJ2-5
abundance: few
d_gene: -

CDR3aa: CAGQGNTQYF
CDR3nt: TGTGCCGGACAGGGTAATACGCAGTATTTT
v_gene: TRBV30
j_gene: TRBJ2-3
abundance: many
d_gene: TRBD1

CDR3aa: CAWSVLGLAIGELFF
CDR3nt: TGTGCCTGGAGTGTACTGGGACTAGCCATCGGGGAGCTGTTTTTT
v_gene: TRBV30
j_gene: TRBJ2-2
abundance: few
d_gene: TRBD2

CDR3aa: CASSRDASSYEQYF
CDR3nt: TGCGCCAGCAGCCGGGACGCCAGCTCCTACGAGCAGTACTTC
v_gene: TRBV5-1
j_gene: TRBJ2-7
abundance: -
d_gene: -

CDR3aa: CASSSRGVQGNQPQHF
CDR3nt: TGTGCCAGCAGCTCGCGGGGGGTTCAGGGCAATCAGCCCCAGCATTTT
v_gene: TRBV5-5
j_gene: TRBJ1-5
abundance: few
d_gene: -

CDR3aa: CAWNSLGTGQETQYF
CDR3nt: TGTGCCTGGAACTCCCTCGGGACTGGACAAGAGACCCAGTACTTC
v_gene: TRBV30
j_gene: TRBJ2-5
abundance: few
d_gene: -

CDR3aa: CAISESGRAEETQYF
CDR3nt: TGTGCCATCAGTGAGAGCGGGAGGGCCGAGGAGACCCAGTACTTC
v_gene: TRBV10-3
j_gene: TRBJ2-5
abundance: many
d_gene: TRBD2

CDR3aa: CASSLEWFEQFF
CDR3nt: TGTGCCAGCAGCTTAGAATGGTTTGAGCAGTTCTTC
v_gene: TRBV7-2
j_gene: TRBJ2-1
abundance: few
d_gene: -

CDR3aa: CASSPQGDSNQPQHF
CDR3nt: TGTGCCAGCTCACCACAGGGCGATAGCAATCAGCCCCAGCATTTT
v_gene: TRBV18
j_gene: TRBJ1-5
abundance: many
d_gene: -

CDR3aa: CSSRELAPDTQYF
CDR3nt: TGCAGCTCCCGGGAGCTTGCTCCAGATACGCAGTATTTT
v_gene: TRBV29-1
j_gene: TRBJ2-3
abundance: -
d_gene: -

CDR3aa: CASTSRGWSNQPQHF
CDR3nt: TGTGCCAGTACTAGTAGGGGTTGGAGCAATCAGCCCCAGCATTTT
v_gene: TRBV19
j_gene: TRBJ1-5
abundance: -
d_gene: -

CDR3aa: CASSFTGAQGTDTQYF
CDR3nt: TGTGCCAGCAGCTTTACAGGGGCTCAGGGCACAGATACGCAGTATTTT
v_gene: TRBV7-2
j_gene: TRBJ2-3
abundance: many
d_gene: TRBD1

CDR3aa: CASSAEQGARYEQYF
CDR3nt: TGTGCCAGCAGCGCCGAACAGGGGGCGAGGTACGAGCAGTACTTC
v_gene: TRBV11-1
j_gene: TRBJ2-7
abundance: many
d_gene: TRBD1

CDR3aa: CASSTLTGGTQYF
CDR3nt: TGTGCCAGCAGTACCCTGACAGGGGGTACGCAGTATTTT
v_gene: TRBV6-2/TRBV6-3
j_gene: TRBJ2-3
abundance: few
d_gene: TRBD1

CDR3aa: CASRMRWQGNTIYF
CDR3nt: TGTGCCAGCAGAATGCGGTGGCAGGGAAACACCATATATTTT
v_gene: TRBV28
j_gene: TRBJ1-3
abundance: -
d_gene: -

CDR3aa: CASSTLVANEQFF
CDR3nt: TGTGCCAGCAGCACTCTAGTTGCCAATGAGCAGTTCTTC
v_gene: TRBV5-6
j_gene: TRBJ2-1
abundance: few
d_gene: -